This T cell receptor (beta chain) was observed in a study of OX40 agonist ivuxolimab in advanced cancers. Turning to the study itself: Ivuxolimab was delivered to patients intravenously every 2 weeks at doses spanning 0.01 to 10 mg/kg. Dose-escalation patients suffered from hepatocellular carcinoma, melanoma, renal cell or head and neck cancer. Findings and limits, study-wide: On average, a greater number of expanded clones characterised CD8+ T cells relative to CD4+. Several nonresponders also turned out to have low normalized T-cell clonal expansion.

Repertoires were generated with immunoSEQ multiplex PCR, while TCRdb's copy carries only in-frame clones and drops some. The sample holds approximately 80,000 clones; roughly 85% are singletons and the top ten take about 0.6%. On this clone: Its target is unknown.

This CDR3 contains 13 residues. With 7 bases removed from V and 0 bases from J, the gap between germline ends came to 9 bases. Germline V CDR1 and CDR2: SNHLY, FYNNEI. The chain recombines TRBV2 with TRBJ2-5; D remains ambiguous. The input for sequencing was CD4+ or CD8+ T cells sorted from blood, taken in a trial of the OX40 agonist ivuxolimab. The clonotype comes from an adult with an advanced solid tumor such as melanoma, head and neck, liver or kidney cancer. This CDR3 is CASMAENQETQYF. The CDR3 nucleotides are TGTGCCAGCATGGCGGAAAACCAAGAGACCCAGTACTTC.